Below are 29 T cell receptor beta chains sequenced from a single sample in a study of blood T cell repertoires in COVID-19. Produced via immunoSEQ multiplex PCR; TCRdb's table is partial and in-frame only. The table includes 150,000 or so clones, 70% to 90% detected once. The sample taken for sequencing was peripheral blood. The source of these receptors is a man aged 50-59 years with active or convalescent COVID-19.

The chain is built from TRBV11-3 and TRBJ2-7; TRBD2 matches at 11 bases. This CDR3 comprises 14 residues. Germline trimming cut 8 bases from V and 3 bases from J; bases unmatched to any gene: 6. Germline CDR1 is SGHNT and CDR2 is YENEEA. The CDR3 sequence: CASGGTSGHYEQYF. CDR3 DNA: TGTGCCAGCGGCGGGACTAGCGGCCACTACGAGCAGTACTTC.

The chain has TRBV5-1 and TRBJ2-3, with TRBD2 identical over 15 bases. The CDR3 length is 16 residues. Trimming at V came to 4 bases and at J to 4 bases, leaving 4 bases not matched to a gene. CDR1 SGHRS and CDR2 YFSETQ come from the germline V gene. CDR3 bases: TGCGCCAGCAGCCGCGGACTAGCGGGAGGGTCAGATACGCAGTATTTT. It yields the protein CASSRGLAGGSDTQYF. Complete variable domain (other parts from reference TRBV5-1 and TRBJ2-3): KAGVTQTPRYLIKTRGQQVTLSCSPISGHRSVSWYQQTPGQGLQFLFEYFSETQRNKGNFPGRFSGRQFSNSRSEMNVSTLELGDSALYLCASSRGLAGGSDTQYFGPGTRLTVL.

The chain joins TRBV27 to TRBJ2-1; TRBD2 matches 11 bases. Trimming at V came to 6 bases and at J to 4 bases, leaving 17 bases not matched to a gene. The germline V gene encodes CDR1 MNHEY and CDR2 SMNVEV (reference sequence). The CDR3 runs 19 residues. CDR3 nucleotides: TGTGCCAGCAGCCGACGTCTAGCGGGAGGTAATTATGTTTACAATGAGCAGTTCTTC. Its protein is CASSRRLAGGNYVYNEQFF.

This clone was seen only once. The CDR3 sequence is CASSPTGNEQYF. The CDR3 nucleotides read TGTGCCAGCAGCCCGACAGGGAACGAGCAGTACTTC. V and J are TRBV4-2 and TRBJ2-7; 7 positions match TRBD1. The CDR3 is 12 residues long. CDR1 is LGHNA and CDR2 is YNFKEQ in the germline V gene. Losses at the gene ends were 4 bases for V and 5 bases for J; bases not matched to a gene: 2.

The chain recombines TRBV2 with TRBJ1-6; D ambiguous. Trimming removed 7 bases from V and 9 bases from J, with 13 bases in between. CDR1 and CDR2 (germline): SNHLY, FYNNEI. The CDR3 runs 13 residues. The CDR3 DNA reads TGTGCCAGCATCCCAGAGGGTGTTTCACCCCTCCACTTT. It is translated as CASIPEGVSPLHF.

This rearrangement joins TRBV6-4 to TRBJ2-1; perhaps TRBD2 as D (6 bases). The germline CDR1 and CDR2 sequences are MRHNA and SNTAGT. The CDR3 runs to 16 residues. Trimming removed 2 bases from V and 6 bases from J, with 17 bases in between. The CDR3: CASSDPDGVGGNEQFF. Written as DNA, the CDR3 is TGTGCCAGCAGTGACCCCGACGGGGTCGGGGGCAATGAGCAGTTCTTC.

This clone has a handful of counts. The chain employs TRBV19 and TRBJ1-1; a weak D match, TRBD1 (6 bases). Germline loops: CDR1 LNHDA, CDR2 SQIVND (reference sequence). Trimming shortened V by 5 bases and J by 8 bases, and 15 bases separated the two germline ends. The length of the CDR3 is 13 residues. Here the CDR3 DNA reads TGTGCCAGTAGTCGCTTCCAGGACAGAGAAGCTTTCTTT. It codes for CASSRFQDREAFF.

CDR3 bases: TGTGCCAGCAGTACCCGACACGCAACTAATGAAAAACTGTTTTTT. Encoded protein: CASSTRHATNEKLFF. V gene TRBV6-5 combines with J gene TRBJ1-4; D remains ambiguous. The V end lost 5 bases, the J end lost 0 bases, and 10 bases lay between the germline ends. Per the germline V gene, CDR1 is MNHEY and CDR2 is SVGAGI. This CDR3 is 15 amino acids long.

The CDR3 protein is CASRWTDNSPLHF. The DNA for the CDR3 is TGTGCCAGCAGATGGACAGATAATTCACCCCTCCACTTT. The V and J genes are TRBV3-1 (or the pseudogene TRBV3-2) and TRBJ1-6, with D perhaps TRBD1 (6 bases). The CDR3 loop spans 13 amino acids. CDR1 is LGHDT and CDR2 is YNNKEL in the germline V gene (reference sequence). Trimming pared 6 bases from V and 5 bases from J, leaving 8 bases between.

The chain is built from TRBV30 and TRBJ1-5; no clear D. Germline CDR1 GTSNPN, CDR2 SVGIG (reference sequence). This CDR3 region has 13 residues. Trimming pared 2 bases from V and 4 bases from J, leaving 9 bases between. In nucleotides, the CDR3 is TGTGCCTGGAGTTCGGAGGAGAATCAGCCCCAGCATTTT. Amino acid sequence: CAWSSEENQPQHF.

This chain joins TRBV19 and TRBJ1-1; a possible D gene is TRBD1 (5 bases). Per the germline V gene, CDR1 is LNHDA and CDR2 is SQIVND (reference sequence). The CDR3 extends over 16 amino acids. Trimming took 3 bases from V and 0 from J, leaving 14 bases between them. CDR3 in DNA: TGTGCCAGTAGTATTAGGAGGGGCGCTTTGAACACTGAAGCTTTCTTT. It specifies CASSIRRGALNTEAFF.

The chain combines TRBV4-2 with TRBJ1-2; possibly TRBD1 for D (5 bases). Trimming took 0 bases from V and 4 from J, leaving 9 bases between them. Germline V gene sequence: CDR1 LGHNA, CDR2 YNFKEQ. The CDR3 sequence is 14 residues long. In DNA, the CDR3 is TGTGCCAGCAGCCAAGATCGGGGGTCCTATGGCTACACCTTC. Protein: CASSQDRGSYGYTF.

As DNA, the CDR3 is TGTGCCAGCAGCTTACGACGGGGGGAATACAATGAGCAGTTCTTC. Translated: CASSLRRGEYNEQFF. The rearrangement uses TRBV7-8 and TRBJ2-1; 7 nucleotides agree with TRBD2. V shed 2 bases and J 4 bases; nucleotides not matched to a gene: 5. The CDR3 extends over 15 amino acids. The germline gives CDR1 SGHVS, CDR2 FQNEAQ.

The rearrangement links TRBV5-4 to TRBJ1-1, with D perhaps TRBD1 (5 bases). The length of the CDR3 is 15 residues. CDR1 is SGHNT and CDR2 is YYREEE in the germline V gene (reference sequence). The V end was cut by 3 bases, the J end by 4 bases, with 16 bases between. The CDR3 sequence: CASSSSRKGITEAFF. CDR3 sequence (DNA): TGTGCCAGCAGCTCTTCCCGTAAGGGGATCACTGAAGCTTTCTTT.

This clone was found once. V usage is TRBV4-2 and J usage is TRBJ1-5, with D hard to call. Germline CDR1 reads LGHNA; CDR2 reads YNFKEQ. The CDR3 has 17 amino acids. The V end lost 1 base, the J end lost 7 bases, and 20 bases lay between the germline ends. This CDR3 is CASSQVVVEGSGQPQHF. DNA for the CDR3: TGTGCCAGCAGCCAAGTGGTGGTGGAAGGTTCGGGGCAGCCCCAGCATTTT.

The gene calls are TRBV25-1 and TRBJ2-1; 9 bases are shared with TRBD2. Trimming at V came to 2 bases and at J to 7 bases, leaving 15 bases not matched to a gene. The CDR3 covers 18 residues. Germline V gene data show CDR1 as MGHDK and CDR2 as SYGVNS. In nucleotides, the CDR3 is TGTGCCAGCAGTGAACTCATAGCGGGAGAGGCTACTTGTAATGAGCAGTTCTTC. Translation: CASSELIAGEATCNEQFF.

The sample holds one count of this clone. This chain's CDR3 is CASIETGNTGELFF. CDR3 in DNA: TGTGCCAGCATCGAGACAGGGAACACCGGGGAGCTGTTTTTT. The chain is built from TRBV11-1 and TRBJ2-2; possible D gene TRBD1, 6 bases. V was shortened by 7 bases and J by 1 base, with 10 bases between the two germline ends. Germline V gives CDR1 SGHAT, CDR2 FQDESV (reference sequence). The CDR3 consists of 14 residues.

The chain carries TRBV24-1 and TRBJ1-2, with TRBD1 matching 7 bases. Germline V gene lookup returns CDR1 KGHDR and CDR2 SFDVKD. The CDR3 covers 12 residues. Unmatched junction bases numbered 7, after V lost 7 bases and J lost 9 bases. The CDR3 here is CATRDRSSSYTF. The CDR3 bases are TGTGCCACCAGGGACAGGTCTTCCAGCTACACCTTC.

The chain recombines TRBV12-3 or TRBV12-4 with TRBJ1-1, with D perhaps matching TRBD1 (5 bases). The CDR3 runs to 13 residues. Trimming removed 5 bases from V and 1 base from J, with 8 bases in between. The CDR3 sequence is CASSTDRNTEAFF. CDR3 bases: TGTGCCAGCAGTACCGACAGGAACACTGAAGCTTTCTTT.

The chain is built from TRBV9 and TRBJ2-1, with TRBD1 matching over 9 bases. The V and J ends lost 2 bases and 1 base, in that order; junction bases with no gene match: 1. The CDR3 has 15 residues. The germline V gene has CDR1 SGDLS and CDR2 YYNGEE. The CDR3 here is CASSVDRGSYNEQFF. In DNA, the CDR3 is TGTGCCAGCAGCGTGGACAGGGGATCCTACAATGAGCAGTTCTTC.

The chain combines TRBV7-2 with TRBJ2-4, with 7 nucleotides matching TRBD2. CDR1 and CDR2 (germline): SGHTA, FQGNSA. CDR3 length: 16 amino acids. V was pared by 5 bases and J by 0 bases, with 7 bases of the junction left unmatched. The CDR3 DNA reads TGTGCCAGCAGCCCTCTAGCGGTTCTAGCCAAAAACATTCAGTACTTC. Translating gives CASSPLAVLAKNIQYF.

The chain uses TRBV25-1 and TRBJ1-2, with D hard to call. V gave up 0 bases and J gave up 2 bases, with 7 bases separating them. CDR3 size: 14 residues. Germline V gives CDR1 MGHDK, CDR2 SYGVNS. For the CDR3, the DNA is TGTGCCAGCAGTGAATACAGGTTAAACTATGGCTACACCTTC. Translation: CASSEYRLNYGYTF.

This clone showed up just once. This chain links TRBV5-1 with TRBJ2-2; TRBD1 might be the D (5 bases). The CDR3 has 15 amino acids. Germline lookup yields CDR1 SGHRS and CDR2 YFSETQ. The V and J ends lost 2 bases and 0 bases respectively, with 8 bases between them. The CDR3 sequence: CASSFDRSNTGELFF. Here the CDR3 DNA reads TGCGCCAGCAGCTTTGACAGATCGAACACCGGGGAGCTGTTTTTT.

This clone has more than one count but fewer than ten. The V and J genes are TRBV24-1 and TRBJ2-1; a weak D match, TRBD1 (5 bases). With 1 base removed from V and 1 base from J, the gap between germline ends came to 10 bases. Germline CDR1 KGHDR, CDR2 SFDVKD. The CDR3 extends over 16 amino acids. The CDR3 sequence is CATSDFLQGSYNEQFF. The DNA for the CDR3 is TGTGCCACCAGTGATTTTTTGCAGGGATCCTACAATGAGCAGTTCTTC.

The chain couples TRBV9 to TRBJ2-2, with TRBD2 matching 7 bases. V gave up 3 bases and J gave up 6 bases; unmatched junction bases: 5. Germline V gene data show CDR1 as SGDLS and CDR2 as YYNGEE. The CDR3 sequence is 14 residues long. Written as DNA, the CDR3 is TGTGCCAGCAGCGGGACTAGATTTGCCGGGGAGCTGTTTTTT. Its protein is CASSGTRFAGELFF.

This clone came up once. V gene TRBV5-1 combines with J gene TRBJ1-1; 10 bases are a match to TRBD1. The CDR3 sequence is 15 residues long. Trimming at V came to 4 bases and at J to 12 bases, leaving 15 bases not matched to a gene. The V gene's germline CDR1 is SGHRS and CDR2 YFSETQ. The CDR3 here is CASSPGDRGESRTFF. CDR3 nucleotide sequence: TGCGCCAGCAGCCCCGGGGACAGGGGAGAAAGTAGAACTTTCTTT.

The chain recombines TRBV6-2 or TRBV6-3 with TRBJ2-6; D unresolved. V lost 6 bases and J lost 3, with 9 bases in between. The CDR3 covers 14 residues. CDR1 is MNHEY and CDR2 is SVGEGT in the germline V gene. The CDR3 spells CASSDTFGANVLTF. The CDR3 DNA reads TGTGCCAGCAGCGACACCTTTGGGGCCAACGTCCTGACTTTC.

The chain is built from TRBV5-1 and TRBJ1-2, with 7 bases identical to TRBD1. The germline V gene encodes CDR1 SGHRS and CDR2 YFSETQ. CDR3 length: 14 residues. With 1 base clipped from V and 3 bases from J, the junction kept 3 bases outside the gene matches. CDR3 sequence: CASSLNQGDYGYTF. The CDR3 coding sequence is TGCGCCAGCAGCTTGAACCAGGGGGACTATGGCTACACCTTC.

The J gene is TRBJ1-1, the V gene TRBV27, with 7 nucleotides matching TRBD1. This CDR3 has 13 amino acids. V lost 5 bases and J lost 5; bases outside the gene matches: 5. Germline loops: CDR1 MNHEY, CDR2 SMNVEV (reference sequence). CDR3 in DNA: TGTGCCAGCAGTAGACAGGGTGGGACTGAAGCTTTCTTT. Translated: CASSRQGGTEAFF.